This TCR beta chain stems from a study of T cell repertoires in cytomegalovirus infection. Study at large: The public TCR beta signatures pointed to both CMV infection and matching HLA type.

Study-wide results and caveats: Frequencies of public TCR beta families were cumulated, and this identified carriers of CMV plus the relevant HLA. Dominating the ex vivo response were TCR beta clonotypes that were CMV-specific and HLA-C-restricted.

On this clonotype: What it binds is unknown.

TCRdb re-called the reads with MiXCR, one entry per CDR3 protein. Of around 450,000 distinct CDR3 sequences listed, under 40% are singletons. Deletions cut 2 bases from V and 5 bases from J, with 9 bases between. The germline V gene encodes CDR1 SGHDN and CDR2 FVKESK. The CDR3 has 13 residues. J is TRBJ1-2 and V is TRBV14; possibly TRBD1 for D (6 bases). The sample was PBMCs. The sequence derives from a human donor in good health (CMV status not recorded). Some clones in this sample may be carry-over from other donors' samples. The CDR3 DNA sequence: TGTGCCAGCAGCCAATGGACAGATTATGGCTACACCTTC. This encodes CASSQWTDYGYTF.